This T cell receptor (beta chain) was sequenced in a study of T-cell reconstitution after alpha-beta-depleted transplantation in children. Trimming stripped 7 bases from V and 10 bases from J, with 16 bases between. CDR3 length: 12 amino acids. Germline CDR1 SGHTA, CDR2 FQGNSA. This clonotype was seen ten or more times. What it binds is not known. Overall study findings and caveats: After transplant, at about two months, alpha-beta T cells were reportedly derived from several hundred expanded graft clones. Surviving thymic progenitors and recipient T cells were the source of high TCRbeta diversity at day 60 in some patients. After one year, T-cell counts and TCRbeta diversity mostly came from new T cells.

This sample's TCRbeta library carried unique molecular identifier barcodes. Via MiXCR, TCRdb re-called the PCR reads, giving one row per CDR3 protein. The data contain about 300,000 distinct CDR3 sequences, over 9.5% of them singletons. This clonotype originated in a boy in the first two years of life with acute myeloid leukemia, due to receive a stem cell transplant. The rearrangement joins TRBV7-2 to TRBJ1-1, with a possible D match to TRBD1 (5 bases). The source was PBMCs, collected before TCRalphabeta/CD19-depleted stem cell transplant. CDR3 DNA: TGTGCCAGCATCTATCCCGGCGGGGGAGCTTTCTTT. It specifies CASIYPGGGAFF.